A selection of T cell receptor beta chains follows, all from one sample in a study of blood T cell repertoires in COVID-19. Generated by immunoSEQ multiplex PCR, the TCRdb table keeps only in-frame clones and is missing some. This table holds 200,000 to 250,000 clones, around 83% found once. The sequenced sample consisted of peripheral blood. All receptors derive from a woman aged 45-65 years with acute or convalescent COVID-19. The CDR3 runs from the conserved cysteine through the conserved F or W. D genes are given only for firm matches. The size field is filled for only some rows; it gives once, few, many or a size class.

clone size | J gene | D gene | V gene | CDR3 protein | CDR3 DNA
few | TRBJ1-1 | - | TRBV7-8 | CASSSYTGVRDTEAFF | TGTGCCAGCAGCTCCTATACCGGGGTAAGGGACACTGAAGCTTTCTTT
- | TRBJ1-1 | - | TRBV5-5 | CASPGGYETTEAFF | TGTGCCAGCCCCGGGGGTTACGAGACCACTGAAGCTTTCTTT
- | TRBJ2-1 | TRBD1 | TRBV24-1 | CATSDDRGGNEQFF | TGTGCCACCAGTGACGACAGGGGGGGGAATGAGCAGTTCTTC
- | TRBJ1-1 | - | TRBV6-5 | CASTRDTEAFF | TGTGCCAGCACCCGGGACACTGAAGCTTTCTTT
- | TRBJ2-3 | TRBD1 | TRBV2 | CASSEGWGQRTDTQYF | TGTGCCAGCAGTGAAGGATGGGGACAGAGGACAGATACGCAGTATTTT
- | TRBJ2-6 | TRBD1 | TRBV13 | CASSFGTGFSGANVLTF | TGTGCCAGCAGCTTTGGGACAGGGTTCTCTGGGGCCAACGTCCTGACTTTC
- | TRBJ2-1 | TRBD2 | TRBV7-3 | CASSLSGGFPYNEQFF | TGTGCCAGCAGCTTATCGGGGGGTTTCCCGTACAATGAGCAGTTCTTC
- | TRBJ1-1 | - | TRBV18 | CASSPGSAANTEAFF | TGTGCCAGCTCACCCGGTTCGGCGGCGAACACTGAAGCTTTCTTT
- | TRBJ1-2 | TRBD1 | TRBV19 | CASRQGQGLNYGYTF | TGTGCCAGTAGACAAGGACAGGGGCTTAACTATGGCTACACCTTC
- | TRBJ2-5 | - | TRBV19 | CASSKGQSTGGTQYF | TGTGCCAGTAGTAAAGGACAGTCAACGGGGGGGACCCAGTACTTC
few | TRBJ1-5 | - | TRBV6-5 | CASELNRSNQPQHF | TGTGCCAGCGAACTAAACAGGAGCAATCAGCCCCAGCATTTT
- | TRBJ2-5 | TRBD2 | TRBV7-2 | CASSLRTSGSGETQYF | TGTGCCAGCAGCTTAAGGACTAGCGGGAGTGGTGAGACCCAGTACTTC
few | TRBJ1-3 | TRBD1 | TRBV30 | CAWSAGQAGNTIYF | TGTGCCTGGAGTGCGGGACAGGCTGGAAACACCATATATTTT
few | TRBJ2-7 | TRBD1 | TRBV27 | CASSLSARGNEQYF | TGTGCCAGCAGTTTATCGGCCAGGGGGAACGAGCAGTACTTC
- | TRBJ2-3 | - | TRBV4-1 | CASSQAGGRGTDTQYF | TGCGCCAGCAGCCAAGCGGGGGGCAGGGGAACAGATACGCAGTATTTT
- | TRBJ2-5 | - | TRBV18 | CASSPTERRFQETQYF | TGTGCCAGCTCACCGACAGAAAGACGATTCCAAGAGACCCAGTACTTC
- | TRBJ1-1 | TRBD1 | TRBV11-1 | CASSFHRGPFTEAFF | TGTGCCAGCAGCTTCCACAGGGGGCCTTTCACTGAAGCTTTCTTT
- | TRBJ1-4 | - | TRBV30 | CAWSSRGQTNEKLFF | TGTGCCTGGAGTTCGCGAGGACAGACTAATGAAAAACTGTTTTTT
- | TRBJ2-5 | - | TRBV21-1 | CASSKAGGQGETQYF | TGTGCCAGCAGCAAAGCAGGGGGACAGGGAGAGACCCAGTACTTC
- | TRBJ2-1 | - | TRBV12-3/TRBV12-4 | CASSPSTLAEQFF | TGTGCCAGCAGTCCCAGCACCTTAGCGGAGCAGTTCTTC
few | TRBJ1-1 | - | TRBV16 | CASSQSNRNMNTEAFF | TGTGCCAGCAGCCAATCTAACAGGAACATGAACACTGAAGCTTTCTTT
- | TRBJ1-1 | - | TRBV4-1 | CASSQGGTTEAFF | TGCGCCAGCAGCCAAGGGGGGACAACTGAAGCTTTCTTT
- | TRBJ2-5 | - | TRBV7-2 | CASSLEAGRETQYF | TGTGCCAGCAGCTTAGAGGCGGGGAGAGAGACCCAGTACTTC
- | TRBJ2-7 | - | TRBV2 | CASSMTVTDFPYEQYF | TGTGCCAGCAGTATGACAGTTACAGATTTCCCCTACGAGCAGTACTTC
once | TRBJ2-7 | TRBD1 | TRBV28 | CASSFLDRGKDEQYF | TGTGCCAGCAGTTTCTTGGACAGGGGCAAAGACGAGCAGTACTTC
- | TRBJ2-7 | - | TRBV10-2 | CASSGTGMGEQYF | TGCGCCAGCAGTGGTACAGGTATGGGCGAGCAGTACTTC
- | TRBJ2-5 | - | TRBV6-6 | CASSTTVETQYF | TGTGCCAGCAGTACCACGGTAGAGACCCAGTACTTC
- | TRBJ1-2 | - | TRBV24-1 | CATSEANYGYTF | TGTGCCACCAGTGAGGCCAACTATGGCTACACCTTC
once | TRBJ1-2 | - | TRBV6-6 | CASSYRITNYGYTF | TGTGCCAGCAGTTACCGTATAACTAACTATGGCTACACCTTC
- | TRBJ1-1 | - | TRBV10-1 | CASSEYRTNTEAFF | TGCGCCAGCAGTGAGTATAGAACGAACACTGAAGCTTTCTTT
- | TRBJ1-6 | - | TRBV2 | CASSEALGSNSPLHF | TGTGCCAGCAGTGAAGCGCTCGGGTCGAATTCACCCCTCCACTTT
- | TRBJ2-1 | - | TRBV5-1 | CASSYGLDGEQFF | TGCGCCAGCAGCTATGGCCTAGATGGGGAGCAGTTCTTC
- | TRBJ1-1 | - | TRBV21-1 | CASSRGQVGAEAFF | TGTGCCAGCAGCAGGGGACAGGTCGGCGCTGAAGCTTTCTTT
- | TRBJ2-6 | TRBD1 | TRBV7-3 | CASGTGLGANVLTF | TGTGCCAGCGGGACAGGGCTTGGGGCCAACGTCCTGACTTTC
- | TRBJ2-3 | - | TRBV5-5 | CASSLGRGTDTQYF | TGTGCCAGCAGCTTGGGACGGGGCACAGATACGCAGTATTTT
- | TRBJ2-7 | - | TRBV6-1 | CASSDMGLWGYEQYF | TGTGCCAGCAGTGACATGGGGCTTTGGGGCTACGAGCAGTACTTC
few | TRBJ1-4 | - | TRBV5-6 | CASSTRARDEKLFF | TGTGCCAGCAGCACCAGGGCAAGAGATGAAAAACTGTTTTTT
- | TRBJ1-4 | - | TRBV20-1 | CSASSGGDVLGKLFF | TGCAGTGCTAGTTCGGGTGGTGATGTATTAGGAAAACTGTTTTTT
few | TRBJ1-5 | - | TRBV6-2/TRBV6-3 | CASRPSQGFNQPQHF | TGTGCCAGCAGACCTTCTCAGGGTTTCAATCAGCCCCAGCATTTT
- | TRBJ1-1 | TRBD1 | TRBV6-5 | CASSPREGALIEAFF | TGTGCCAGCAGCCCCCGGGAGGGGGCTCTGATTGAAGCTTTCTTT
- | TRBJ2-6 | TRBD1 | TRBV5-5 | CASSWGRTGAGANVLTF | TGTGCCAGCAGCTGGGGCAGAACAGGGGCTGGGGCCAACGTCCTGACTTTC
- | TRBJ2-7 | TRBD2 | TRBV4-2 | CASSQSGGLSYEQYF | TGTGCCAGCAGCCAGAGCGGGGGCCTCTCCTACGAGCAGTACTTC
- | TRBJ2-3 | TRBD2 | TRBV4-1 | CASSPGTSGGGTDTQYF | TGCGCCAGCAGCCCGGGGACTAGCGGGGGGGGCACAGATACGCAGTATTTT
- | TRBJ2-3 | TRBD2 | TRBV10-2 | CASSESTGGVTDTQYF | TGCGCCAGCAGTGAGTCAACGGGAGGTGTAACAGATACGCAGTATTTT
- | TRBJ1-2 | - | TRBV4-3 | CASSQDSGGTYGYTF | TGCGCCAGCAGCCAAGATTCGGGGGGGACCTATGGCTACACCTTC
- | TRBJ2-3 | - | TRBV27 | CASGSPGQYF | TGTGCCAGCGGATCACCGGGACAGTATTTT
- | TRBJ1-1 | - | TRBV5-5 | CASSFLLAKGAEAFF | TGTGCCAGCAGCTTTCTTCTAGCAAAAGGCGCTGAAGCTTTCTTT
few | TRBJ2-1 | - | TRBV10-1 | CASSGGENEQFF | TGCGCCAGCAGTGGGGGGGAGAATGAGCAGTTCTTC
- | TRBJ1-1 | - | TRBV27 | CASSSYRVGTEAFF | TGTGCCAGCAGTTCGTACAGGGTCGGTACTGAAGCTTTCTTT
- | TRBJ2-5 | - | TRBV6-2/TRBV6-3 | CASSDSLETQYF | TGTGCCAGCAGCGACAGTTTGGAGACCCAGTACTTC
many | TRBJ2-7 | TRBD2 | TRBV5-4 | CASSYPTSGGLGEQYF | TGTGCCAGCAGCTACCCGACTAGCGGGGGGTTGGGGGAGCAGTACTTC